A single sample gave rise to the 27 T cell receptor beta chains below, sequenced in a study of cytomegalovirus exposure and HLA in healthy donors. The PCR ran on 60 Vbeta and 13 Jbeta primers. Some clones are missing from TCRdb's copy, which holds only in-frame ones; the method was immunoSEQ multiplex PCR. The table lists approximately 120,000 clones, around 77% of them singletons. The sample consisted of PBMCs. All receptors derive from a man aged 40-50 years in good health and CMV-seropositive.

This sequence joins TRBV7-8 and TRBJ2-2, with unresolved D. Trimming shortened V by 6 bases and J by 1 base, and 6 bases separated the two germline ends. Per the germline V gene, CDR1 is SGHVS and CDR2 is FQNEAQ. The CDR3 sequence is 13 residues long. This CDR3 is CASRGKNTGELFF. CDR3 bases: TGTGCCAGCAGGGGCAAGAACACCGGGGAGCTGTTTTTT. The full variable domain, completed using reference TRBV7-8 and TRBJ2-2, is GAGVSQSPRYKVAKRGQDVALRCDPISGHVSLFWYQQALGQGPEFLTYFQNEAQLDKSGLPSDRFFAERPEGSVSTLKIQRTQQEDSAVYLCASRGKNTGELFFGEGSRLTVL.

The CDR3 sequence: CASSQDRVGQPQHF. The CDR3 DNA follows: TGCGCCAGCAGCCAAGACAGGGTCGGACAGCCCCAGCATTTT. V gene TRBV4-1 combines with J gene TRBJ1-5; weak D call: TRBD1 (5 bases). CDR3 length: 14 amino acids. From germline, CDR1 is MGHRA and CDR2 YSYEKL. V lost 0 bases and J 7 bases, leaving 10 bases between the germline ends.

V usage is TRBV25-1 and J usage is TRBJ1-4; TRBD1 matches at 8 bases. Germline-derived CDR1 and CDR2 are MGHDK and SYGVNS. V trimming: 3 bases; J trimming: 3 bases; junction bases outside the gene matches: 6. The CDR3 is 16 amino acids. In DNA form, the CDR3 reads TGTGCCAGCAGTGATCTTAGGACAGGGCCTAATGAAAAACTGTTTTTT. Protein: CASSDLRTGPNEKLFF.

There are a few counts of this clone. The rearrangement joins TRBV10-1 to TRBJ1-2; no clear D gene. Trimming left V 0 bases short and J 3 bases short, with 11 bases between. Per germline, CDR1 WNHNN and CDR2 SYGVQD (reference sequence). CDR3 length: 15 residues. The CDR3 coding sequence is TGCGCCAGCAGTGAGTCACTGATCGTGTACTATGGCTACACCTTC. Translating gives CASSESLIVYYGYTF.

The chain carries TRBV28 and TRBJ1-4; D perhaps matches TRBD1 (5 bases). Trimming stripped 6 bases from V and 3 bases from J, with 11 bases between. CDR3 length: 14 amino acids. Germline lookup yields CDR1 MDHEN and CDR2 SYDVKM. The CDR3 loop is CASREGSANEKLFF. The CDR3, as DNA: TGTGCCAGCAGGGAGGGGTCCGCTAATGAAAAACTGTTTTTT.

The chain links TRBV2 to TRBJ2-7, with D maybe TRBD1 (6 bases). V was clipped by 7 bases and J by 2 bases, with 15 bases between them. This CDR3 is built from 14 residues. In germline, CDR1 is SNHLY, CDR2 FYNNEI. The CDR3 nucleotides are TGTGCCAGCATGGGGGCGGGTTCCCCCTACGAGCAGTACTTC. It encodes CASMGAGSPYEQYF.

The chain couples TRBV5-6 to TRBJ2-3, with D possibly being TRBD2 (6 bases). Germline V gives CDR1 SGHDT, CDR2 YYEEEE. The V gene lost 0 bases and the J gene lost 4 bases, with 18 bases spanning the gap. There are 17 residues in the CDR3. Written as DNA, the CDR3 is TGTGCCAGCAGCTTGGCCGCGATACCGGGACTCGCAGATACGCAGTATTTT. It translates to CASSLAAIPGLADTQYF.

The chain joins TRBV25-1 to TRBJ1-6; 9 nucleotides agree with TRBD1. Germline V CDR1 and CDR2: MGHDK, SYGVNS. CDR3 length: 15 amino acids. V was clipped by 6 bases and J by 8 bases; unmatched bases: 8. In nucleotides, the CDR3 is TGTGCCAGCAGCAGTGGCGGGACAGGGTATTCACCCCTCCACTTT. The encoded protein is CASSSGGTGYSPLHF.

The chain combines TRBV7-2 with TRBJ1-2, with 10 bases fitting TRBD1. CDR1 is SGHTA and CDR2 is FQGNSA in the germline V gene. V lost 5 bases, J lost 4 bases, and 10 bases stayed unmatched. The CDR3 sequence is 16 residues long. CDR3 residues: CASSQLRTGGLYGYTF. In DNA form, the CDR3 reads TGTGCCAGCAGCCAACTACGGACAGGGGGACTCTATGGCTACACCTTC.

The chain carries TRBV7-2 and TRBJ2-3, with 9 bases aligning to TRBD2. The V gene's germline CDR1 is SGHTA and CDR2 FQGNSA. The CDR3 sequence is 17 residues long. V dropped 5 bases and J dropped 0; count of bases not matched to a gene: 9. The CDR3 protein is CASSPNPSGVSTDTQYF. CDR3 in DNA: TGTGCCAGCAGCCCAAATCCTAGCGGGGTCAGCACAGATACGCAGTATTTT.

The chain couples TRBV30 to TRBJ2-2; D may be TRBD1 (6 bases). Germline V gene sequence: CDR1 GTSNPN, CDR2 SVGIG (reference sequence). Trimming stripped 3 bases from V and 6 bases from J, with 17 bases between. CDR3 length equals 15 residues. CDR3 DNA sequence: TGTGCCTGGAGACCCACAGGGTTTGTTCCCGGGGAGCTGTTTTTT. Protein sequence: CAWRPTGFVPGELFF.

The V and J genes are TRBV28 and TRBJ1-2, with a weak D call TRBD1 (6 bases). Germline V gene sequence: CDR1 MDHEN, CDR2 SYDVKM. The CDR3 is 15 amino acids. V gave up 3 bases and J gave up 4 bases, with 15 bases separating them. In nucleotides, the CDR3 is TGTGCCAGCAGTTTGACGGCAGGGGCCTCCTATGGCTACACCTTC. This encodes CASSLTAGASYGYTF.

The chain uses TRBV7-2 and TRBJ1-2; 8 bases match TRBD1. CDR1 and CDR2 (germline): SGHTA, FQGNSA. The CDR3 consists of 14 residues. V was clipped by 5 bases and J by 3 bases; unmatched bases: 5. Here the CDR3 reads CASSVGQGYYGYTF. The CDR3 DNA reads as TGTGCCAGCAGCGTCGGACAGGGATACTATGGCTACACCTTC.

V usage is TRBV5-1 and J usage is TRBJ1-1; D possibly corresponds to TRBD1 (5 bases). The V gene's germline CDR1 is SGHRS and CDR2 YFSETQ. There are 14 residues in the CDR3. V lost 4 bases to trimming and J lost 0 bases, with 10 bases between them. The CDR3 loop is CASSRQWMNTEAFF. CDR3 in DNA: TGCGCCAGCAGCCGACAGTGGATGAACACTGAAGCTTTCTTT. Full variable domain (outside the CDR3, taken from reference TRBV5-1 and TRBJ1-1): KAGVTQTPRYLIKTRGQQVTLSCSPISGHRSVSWYQQTPGQGLQFLFEYFSETQRNKGNFPGRFSGRQFSNSRSEMNVSTLELGDSALYLCASSRQWMNTEAFFGQGTRLTVV.

Written as DNA, the CDR3 is TGTGCCAGCAGCTTACCGGGGGGTAGGAGGGGGGAGCTGTTTTTT. It yields the protein CASSLPGGRRGELFF. J is TRBJ2-2 and V is TRBV7-2; 7 nucleotides agree with TRBD2. V gave up 2 bases and J gave up 8 bases; unmatched junction bases: 8. CDR1 is SGHTA, CDR2 FQGNSA, per germline. The CDR3 length is 15 residues. Drawing the rest from reference TRBV7-2 and TRBJ2-2, the complete variable domain is GAGVSQSPSNKVTEKGKDVELRCDPISGHTALYWYRQSLGQGLEFLIYFQGNSAPDKSGLPSDRFSAERTGGSVSTLTIQRTQQEDSAVYLCASSLPGGRRGELFFGEGSRLTVL.

The chain uses TRBV4-1 and TRBJ1-1, with TRBD1 matching over 7 bases. V gave up 4 bases and J gave up 1 base; unmatched junction bases: 3. This CDR3 spans 14 amino acids. Germline V gene lookup returns CDR1 MGHRA and CDR2 YSYEKL. This CDR3 reads CASSRSGGNTEAFF. CDR3 bases: TGCGCCAGCAGCCGATCAGGGGGGAACACTGAAGCTTTCTTT.

The V and J genes are TRBV2 and TRBJ1-6; D unclear. The CDR3 has 14 residues. V was clipped by 6 bases and J by 3 bases, with 9 bases between them. CDR1 is SNHLY and CDR2 is FYNNEI in the germline V gene. The CDR3 region has the DNA TGTGCCAGCAGCCAGGACTACTATAATTCACCCCTCCACTTT. As protein: CASSQDYYNSPLHF.

The V and J genes are TRBV7-3 and TRBJ2-3; TRBD2 aligns across 10 bases. This CDR3 spans 15 amino acids. The V gene's germline CDR1 is SGHTA and CDR2 FQGTGA. V lost 6 bases and J lost 1; bases outside the gene matches: 4. CDR3 in DNA: TGTGCCAGCAGTAGGACTAGCGGAGGCACAGATACGCAGTATTTT. Translation: CASSRTSGGTDTQYF.

A single count supports this clone. The chain uses TRBV6-5 and TRBJ1-3, with D unclear. V lost 7 bases and J lost 0, with 13 bases in between. CDR3 size: 15 residues. The V gene's germline CDR1 is MNHEY and CDR2 SVGAGI. The CDR3: CASTLGPGSGNTIYF. CDR3 DNA sequence: TGTGCCAGCACCCTGGGTCCGGGCTCTGGAAACACCATATATTTT.

V usage is TRBV4-3 and J usage is TRBJ1-3, with a possible D match to TRBD1 (6 bases). The CDR3 sequence is 15 residues long. Trimming pared 1 base from V and 0 bases from J, leaving 7 bases between. Looked up from germline, CDR1 is LGHNA and CDR2 is YSLEER. CDR3 in DNA: TGCGCCAGCAGCCAAGGGACAGTCTCTGGAAACACCATATATTTT. The encoded protein is CASSQGTVSGNTIYF.

J is TRBJ1-2 and V is TRBV4-2, with a tentative D call TRBD1 (6 bases). V was trimmed by 3 bases and J by 0 bases, leaving 11 bases between them. Germline V CDR1 and CDR2: LGHNA, YNFKEQ. The CDR3 length is 15 residues. Here the CDR3 reads CASSQATGTNYGYTF. CDR3 bases: TGTGCCAGCAGCCAGGCCACAGGGACTAACTATGGCTACACCTTC.

The gene calls are TRBV10-3 and TRBJ1-5; D uncertain. The V gene lost 0 bases and the J gene lost 4 bases, with 7 bases spanning the gap. From germline, CDR1 is ENHRY and CDR2 SYGVKD. The CDR3 extends over 14 amino acids. The DNA for the CDR3 is TGTGCCATCAGTGAGTCCCCACAGAATCAGCCCCAGCATTTT. Its protein is CAISESPQNQPQHF.

The chain uses TRBV7-9 and TRBJ2-5, with D hard to call. Trimming took off 4 bases at V and 5 bases at J, with 20 bases between the two ends. Germline V gene sequence: CDR1 SEHNR, CDR2 FQNEAQ (reference sequence). The CDR3 has 16 amino acids. The CDR3: CASSYTDPLSGETQYF. CDR3 nucleotide sequence: TGTGCCAGCAGCTATACCGACCCCTTGTCAGGCGAGACCCAGTACTTC. The full variable domain, completed using reference TRBV7-9 and TRBJ2-5, is DTGVSQNPRHKITKRGQNVTFRCDPISEHNRLYWYRQTLGQGPEFLTYFQNEAQLEKSRLLSDRFSAERPKGSFSTLEIQRTEQGDSAMYLCASSYTDPLSGETQYFGPGTRLLVL.

The V gene is TRBV27, the J gene TRBJ1-1; 8 bases line up with TRBD1. The germline V gene encodes CDR1 MNHEY and CDR2 SMNVEV (reference sequence). The CDR3 sequence is 14 residues long. After removal of 5 bases from V and 4 bases from J, the junction contained 6 bases not matched to a gene. The CDR3 coding sequence is TGTGCCAGCAGTGCCCGGACAGGGAGCACTGAAGCTTTCTTT. This sequence encodes CASSARTGSTEAFF.

J is TRBJ2-3 and V is TRBV11-2, with TRBD2 matching over 10 bases. Germline V gene sequence: CDR1 SGHAT, CDR2 FQNNGV. J gave up 6 bases and V 6 bases, and 6 bases lay outside the gene matches. This CDR3 contains 14 residues. The CDR3 sequence is CASRESGGADTQYF. The CDR3 DNA reads TGTGCCAGCAGAGAGAGCGGGGGGGCGGATACGCAGTATTTT.

The rearrangement joins TRBV4-3 to TRBJ1-1; D remains ambiguous. The ends were cut back, 1 base at V and 10 bases at J, with 13 bases in the middle. CDR3 size: 13 residues. CDR1 and CDR2 (germline): LGHNA, YSLEER. The CDR3 reads CASSQGGADRAFF. DNA of the CDR3: TGCGCCAGCAGCCAAGGAGGTGCGGATAGAGCTTTCTTT.

This rearrangement joins TRBV27 to TRBJ1-5; the D gene is possibly TRBD1 (6 bases). There are 14 residues in the CDR3. The germline V gene encodes CDR1 MNHEY and CDR2 SMNVEV (reference sequence). The ends were cut back, 2 bases at V and 7 bases at J, with 12 bases in the middle. The DNA for the CDR3 is TGTGCCAGCAGTTTAAAGGGGGTTCGACAGCCCCAGCATTTT. It codes for CASSLKGVRQPQHF.